What follows are 15 T cell receptor beta chains derived from one specimen sequenced in a study of blood T cells in healthy people across ages (dated by TCRdb to about 2015). Libraries were built with 5' RACE. Instrument on record: Illumina HiSeq 2500. The second PCR ran for about 7 to 11 cycles and used a J-beta primer mix along with a sample-barcoded 5' primer. Through fastp at Q25 and MiXCR, TCRdb rebuilt clones from the public reads, retaining in-frame beta chains. Entries that share a CDR3 protein sequence are merged under the most common genes and DNA. This sample holds about 1.1 million distinct CDR3 sequences; roughly two fifths were observed only once. Of the sample, around 13% falls within the top ten clones. The sequenced sample consisted of blood. These TCRs come from a man aged 18 to 30 in good health.

This chain uses TRBV6-5 with TRBJ1-1; no clear D. Germline CDR1 is MNHEY and CDR2 is SVGAGI. V gave up 2 bases and J gave up 4 bases, with 11 bases separating them. This CDR3 is 14 amino acids long. CDR3 protein: CASSYPMGGTEAFF. The DNA of the CDR3 is TGTGCCAGCAGTTACCCGATGGGTGGCACTGAAGCTTTCTTT.

This clonotype was counted only a few times. The genes are TRBV4-1 and TRBJ1-2; D is unresolved. The germline gives CDR1 MGHRA, CDR2 YSYEKL. The CDR3 loop spans 13 amino acids. V gave up 3 bases and J gave up 4 bases, with 9 bases separating them. The CDR3 protein is CASSHPNSYGYTF. DNA for the CDR3: TGCGCCAGCAGCCACCCGAACAGCTATGGCTACACCTTC.

In this sample, this clonotype turned up many times. The CDR3 nucleotides read TGTGCCAGCAGCCCCGGGGACAGCTATGGCTACACCTTC. As protein: CASSPGDSYGYTF. The rearrangement links TRBV6-6 to TRBJ1-2; 7 nucleotides line up with TRBD1. V was pared by 6 bases and J by 4 bases, with 5 bases of the junction left unmatched. Germline V gene data show CDR1 as MNHNY and CDR2 as SVGAGI (reference sequence). The CDR3 covers 13 residues.

V and J are TRBV11-2 and TRBJ2-7, with 9 positions matching TRBD1. The DNA end favors TRBJ2-5, so the J call may be wrong. The germline V gene encodes CDR1 SGHAT and CDR2 FQNNGV. This CDR3 is 17 amino acids long. CDR3 region: CASSPLSRGQGQKTQYF. The CDR3 DNA sequence: TGTGCCAGCAGCCCTCTATCCCGAGGACAGGGGCAGAAGACCCAGTACTTC.

The count of this clonotype is one. The rearrangement links TRBV4-2 to TRBJ2-3, with 12 positions matching TRBD2. The germline gives CDR1 LGHNA, CDR2 YNFKEQ. This CDR3 has 19 amino acids. J lost 2 bases, V lost 0 bases, and 9 bases had no gene match. The CDR3 sequence is CASSQDGLAGGLNTDTQYF. The DNA for the CDR3 is TGTGCCAGCAGCCAAGATGGCCTAGCGGGGGGGCTTAACACAGATACGCAGTATTTT.

This clonotype was found a few times. The chain employs TRBV7-3 and TRBJ2-2, with D unclear. The V end lost 10 bases, the J end lost 5 bases, and 11 bases lay between the germline ends. The CDR3 loop spans 12 amino acids. CDR1 is SGHTA and CDR2 is FQGTGA in the germline V gene. In nucleotides, the CDR3 is TGTGCCACGTCCTCCAAAACCGGGGAGCTGTTTTTT. It codes for CATSSKTGELFF.

This clonotype was counted a single time. This chain joins TRBV4-1 and TRBJ2-3, with 7 bases lining up with TRBD2. From germline, CDR1 is MGHRA and CDR2 YSYEKL. The CDR3 consists of 15 residues. The V segment lost 4 bases and the J segment 2 bases; nucleotides outside the gene matches: 6. CDR3 DNA sequence: TGCGCCAGCAGCCCCGGGGGGTTCGCCACAGATACGCAGTATTTT. Its protein is CASSPGGFATDTQYF.

This rearrangement joins TRBV5-1 to TRBJ2-1; 10 positions match TRBD1. Germline CDR1 reads SGHRS; CDR2 reads YFSETQ. The junction had 11 bases not matched to a gene; V was cut back by 4 bases and J by 7 bases. The CDR3 is 16 amino acids. The CDR3 nucleotides read TGCGCCAGCAGCCAGACCCGGGGACAGGGGAGTAATGAGCAGTTCTTC. Its protein product is CASSQTRGQGSNEQFF.

This clonotype was recorded a few times. This chain joins TRBV6-6 and TRBJ2-1; D remains unclear. The germline gives CDR1 MNHNY, CDR2 SVGAGI (reference sequence). This CDR3 contains 14 residues. The V gene lost 5 bases and the J gene lost 5 bases, with 13 bases spanning the gap. CDR3 nucleotide sequence: TGTGCCAGCAGTACCCTCGGTGGGGACAATGAGCAGTTCTTC. Encoded protein: CASSTLGGDNEQFF.

In this sample, this clonotype turned up once. The chain is built from TRBV5-6 and TRBJ2-5; no definite D call. The V and J ends lost 2 bases and 4 bases respectively, with 9 bases between them. The V gene's germline CDR1 is SGHDT and CDR2 YYEEEE. The CDR3 spans 13 residues. The CDR3 DNA reads as TGTGCCAGCAGCTTAGGGTGTTCAGAGACCCAGTACTTC. It codes for CASSLGCSETQYF.

The genes are TRBV7-2 and TRBJ2-7, with D tentatively TRBD1 (6 bases). From germline, CDR1 is SGHTA and CDR2 FQGNSA. Between the trimmed V and J ends, which lost 1 base and 4 bases, there was a span of 11 bases. This CDR3 region has 14 residues. In DNA form, the CDR3 reads TGTGCCAGCAGCTTAGTTTTGGGGGCTTACGAGCAGTACTTC. Protein: CASSLVLGAYEQYF.

The V call is TRBV30, the J call TRBJ2-7, with 8 bases matching TRBD1. The CDR3 is made up of 14 amino acids. CDR1 and CDR2 from the germline V gene are GTSNPN and SVGIG (reference sequence). Unmatched junction bases numbered 9, after V lost 7 bases and J lost 1 base. The CDR3 is CASTRTGKSYEQYF. The CDR3 DNA follows: TGTGCCTCCACGCGGACAGGGAAGTCCTACGAGCAGTACTTC. Using reference TRBV30 and TRBJ2-7 for the parts outside the CDR3, the full variable domain is SQTIHQWPATLVQPVGSPLSLECTVEGTSNPNLYWYRQAAGRGLQLLFYSVGIGQISSEVPQNLSASRPQDRQFILSSKKLLLSDSGFYLCASTRTGKSYEQYFGPGTRLTVT.

The chain couples TRBV6-5 to TRBJ1-2; D is possibly TRBD1 (6 bases). The V and J ends lost 6 bases and 4 bases respectively, with 18 bases between them. The germline CDR1 and CDR2 sequences are MNHEY and SVGAGI. The CDR3 length is 15 residues. CDR3 DNA sequence: TGTGCCAGCAGCCGGGGGGGGCGCGGCGTCTATGGCTACACCTTC. Translated: CASSRGGRGVYGYTF.

This sequence joins TRBV7-3 and TRBJ2-3, with D perhaps TRBD2 (6 bases). V gave up 2 bases and J gave up 6 bases, with 15 bases separating them. The CDR3 length is 15 residues. Germline CDR1 reads SGHTA; CDR2 reads FQGTGA. Here the CDR3 DNA reads TGTGCCAGCAGCTTATTTGGAGGGCGGTCGGATACGCAGTATTTT. It yields the protein CASSLFGGRSDTQYF. Full variable domain (outside the CDR3, taken from reference TRBV7-3 and TRBJ2-3): GAGVSQTPSNKVTEKGKYVELRCDPISGHTALYWYRQSLGQGPEFLIYFQGTGAADDSGLPNDRFFAVRPEGSVSTLKIQRTERGDSAVYLCASSLFGGRSDTQYFGPGTRLTVL.

The J gene is TRBJ2-1, the V gene TRBV3-1; 7 positions match TRBD2. CDR1 is LGHDT, CDR2 YNNKEL, per germline (reference sequence). V lost 4 bases to trimming and J lost 7 bases; unmatched junction nucleotides: 10. The length of the CDR3 is 15 residues. This chain's CDR3 is CASSRSVLGRNEQFF. The DNA of the CDR3 is TGTGCCAGCAGCCGTTCGGTCCTCGGGAGGAATGAGCAGTTCTTC.